This TCR beta chain was profiled in a study of blood T cell repertoires in COVID-19. Study background: In each case, the material was cDNA or gDNA derived from T cells, B-cell-depleted T cells, or PBMCs.

The table came from immunoSEQ multiplex PCR; TCRdb's copy has only in-frame clones and leaves some out. Of 100,000 or so clones listed, 85% are singletons. The V and J ends lost 3 bases and 4 bases respectively, with 18 bases between them. Germline loops: CDR1 LNHNV, CDR2 YYDKDF (reference sequence). The CDR3 contains 17 residues. The chain has TRBV15 and TRBJ2-2; D perhaps matches TRBD2 (7 bases). Material for sequencing was peripheral blood. This TCR came from a woman in her sixties or seventies with active or convalescent COVID-19. The CDR3 loop is CATSSRGGGAVTGELFF. The CDR3 bases are TGTGCCACCAGCAGCAGGGGAGGGGGGGCCGTCACCGGGGAGCTGTTTTTT.